A selection of T cell receptor beta chains follows, all from one sample in a study of blood T cell repertoires in COVID-19. TCRdb's copy holds only in-frame clones and misses some; the assay was immunoSEQ multiplex PCR. The sample gives 60,000 to 65,000 clones, about four fifths of which show up once; approximately 5.6% is in the top ten. Sample: peripheral blood. These receptors originate from a human donor in a cohort sampled during active COVID-19. The CDR3 runs from the conserved cysteine through the conserved F or W. A D gene is named only where the DNA matches it firmly. Clone size is given for some rows only: seen once, a few or many times, or a class if the clone is expanded.

d_call	v_call	j_call	clone_size	cdr3_aa	cdr3_nt
TRBD1	TRBV6-2/TRBV6-3	TRBJ1-2	NA	CASSPGQGKGNYGYTF	TGTGCCAGCAGTCCCGGACAGGGGAAGGGAAACTATGGCTACACCTTC
NA	TRBV6-5	TRBJ2-2	NA	CASRTGSVDTGELFF	TGTGCCAGCAGGACGGGGTCTGTGGACACCGGGGAGCTGTTTTTT
NA	TRBV4-3	TRBJ2-2	NA	CASSQTGTQNTGELFF	TGCGCCAGCAGCCAAACCGGGACACAGAACACCGGGGAGCTGTTTTTT
TRBD1	TRBV4-1	TRBJ1-1	NA	CASSQAGGRGYTEAFF	TGCGCCAGCAGCCAGGCTGGAGGCAGGGGGTACACTGAAGCTTTCTTT
NA	TRBV19	TRBJ2-5	NA	CASSKLPPLGRGVVGGETQYF	TGTGCCAGTAGTAAACTCCCGCCCCTAGGGCGCGGGGTCGTCGGAGGGGAGACCCAGTACTTC
NA	TRBV3-1/TRBV3-2	TRBJ2-1	NA	CASRGDYYEQFF	TGTGCCAGCAGGGGAGACTACTATGAGCAGTTCTTC
NA	TRBV9	TRBJ2-2	once	CASSSISTGELFF	TGTGCCAGCAGCTCTATTAGCACCGGGGAGCTGTTTTTT
NA	TRBV11-2	TRBJ2-2	NA	CASSFASRGTGELFF	TGTGCCAGCAGCTTCGCTTCTAGGGGCACCGGGGAGCTGTTTTTT
NA	TRBV7-3	TRBJ2-2	NA	CASSLTGASTGELFF	TGTGCCAGCAGCTTAACGGGGGCCTCGACCGGGGAGCTGTTTTTT
TRBD1	TRBV10-3	TRBJ2-3	NA	CAISESGQSSTDTQYF	TGTGCCATCAGTGAGTCGGGACAGAGTAGCACAGATACGCAGTATTTT